Presented here are 10 T cell receptor beta chains from one specimen sequenced in a study of immune heterogeneity within non-small cell lung tumors. Genomic DNA from bulk tumor acted as the template, and around 630 ng was loaded per sample. Several biopsies were collected from each primary tumor during surgery. They were spaced as far apart as possible within the tumor mass. The study cohort was described as untreated, and its members had newly diagnosed non-small cell lung cancer. They went on to have curative surgery. The authors amplified TCR beta CDR3 by multiplex PCR with 32 V and 13 J primers. TCRdb called the multiplex PCR reads again in MiXCR, with one record for every CDR3 protein. Of more than 9,000 distinct CDR3 sequences in the sample, just under 30% were seen once. Sequencing input: lung tumor tissue. The receptors come from a woman between 55 and 75 years old with non-small cell lung cancer.

In its sample, this clonotype ranks as medium-sized. V and J are TRBV30 and TRBJ2-2; D might be TRBD1 (5 bases). Germline CDR1 reads GTSNPN; CDR2 reads SVGIG (reference sequence). V lost 7 bases and J 8 bases, leaving 11 bases between the germline ends. CDR3 length: 11 amino acids. This CDR3 reads CAFRVIGELFF. CDR3 nucleotide sequence: TGTGCCTTCAGGGTCATAGGGGAGCTGTTTTTT.

This clonotype is categorized as medium-sized (0.01 to 0.1%). The chain recombines TRBV7-3 with TRBJ2-7, with 7 nucleotides matching TRBD2. Per germline, CDR1 SGHTA and CDR2 FQGTGA. The CDR3 runs 14 residues. V gave up 5 bases and J gave up 5 bases; unmatched junction bases: 9. The CDR3, as DNA: TGTGCCAGCAGCAGGGGAGGGCAAGGCCACGAGCAGTACTTC. Translation: CASSRGGQGHEQYF.

This clonotype is termed medium-sized (0.01 to 0.1%). The chain combines TRBV2 with TRBJ2-1; 7 bases line up with TRBD1. CDR3 length: 13 residues. Per the germline V gene, CDR1 is SNHLY and CDR2 is FYNNEI. The V and J ends lost 4 bases and 7 bases, in that order; junction bases with no gene match: 4. CDR3 region: CASSVQTGNEQFF. The CDR3 coding sequence is TGTGCCAGCAGTGTACAGACAGGGAATGAGCAGTTCTTC. Filled out from reference TRBV2 and TRBJ2-1, the complete variable domain reads EPEVTQTPSHQVTQMGQEVILRCVPISNHLYFYWYRQILGQKVEFLVSFYNNEISEKSEIFDDQFSVERPDGSNFTLKIRSTKLEDSAMYFCASSVQTGNEQFFGPGTRLTVL.

Turning to this clonotype: A much larger clone is a single base away; this may be a read error. This chain connects TRBV6-1 to TRBJ1-5; D is uncertain. In germline, CDR1 is MNHNS, CDR2 SASEGT. This CDR3 has 14 residues. CDR3 DNA sequence: TGTGTCAGCGTCGGGGAGGGAACATCTCAGCCCCAGCATTTT. Protein product: CVSVGEGTSQPQHF.

Worth noting for this clonotype: The junction shows a germline mismatch at one end, possibly a read error. The J gene is TRBJ2-7, the V gene TRBV27, with 7 positions matching TRBD1. CDR1 is MNHEY and CDR2 is SMNVEV in the germline V gene (reference sequence). The CDR3 has 14 residues. The DNA of the CDR3 is TGTGGCAGCAGTTTAGGACAGGCAACCTACGAGCAGTACTTC. Its protein is CGSSLGQATYEQYF.

This clonotype has ten or more counts. The J gene is TRBJ2-2, the V gene TRBV7-8; D is unclear. There are 14 residues in the CDR3. With 4 bases removed from V and 2 bases from J, the gap between germline ends came to 8 bases. Germline CDR1 and CDR2: SGHVS and FQNEAQ. The CDR3 region has the DNA TGTGCCAGCAGCTACACGAGTAACACCGGGGAGCTGTTTTTT. Translated, it gives CASSYTSNTGELFF.

In this sample, this clonotype turned up many times. CDR3 residues: CASSRYNYEQYF. CDR3 coding DNA: TGTGCCAGCAGCCGATATAACTACGAGCAGTACTTC. V is TRBV3-1 and J is TRBJ2-7; D unresolved. CDR3 length: 12 amino acids. The V end lost 4 bases, the J end lost 3 bases, and 7 bases lay between the germline ends. Germline V gives CDR1 LGHDT, CDR2 YNNKEL (reference sequence).

By share of the sample, this clonotype is medium-sized. The chain employs TRBV10-3 and TRBJ2-7; 10 positions match TRBD1. CDR1 is ENHRY, CDR2 SYGVKD, per germline. Losses at the gene ends were 0 bases for V and 3 bases for J; bases not matched to a gene: 5. The CDR3 is 16 amino acids. CDR3: CAISESRDRGSYEQYF. CDR3 DNA: TGTGCCATCAGTGAGTCCCGGGACAGGGGAAGCTACGAGCAGTACTTC.

This clonotype was observed at least ten times. V usage is TRBV28 and J usage is TRBJ2-2; possibly TRBD2 for D (5 bases). Germline V gene data show CDR1 as MDHEN and CDR2 as SYDVKM. V was pared by 1 base and J by 8 bases, with 8 bases between. CDR3 size: 13 residues. CDR3 loop: CASSLYGEGELFF. The CDR3 bases are TGTGCCAGCAGTTTATACGGGGAGGGGGAGCTGTTTTTT.

Note on this clonotype: The junction departs from the called germline gene at one end, perhaps through a read error. The chain couples TRBV7-7 to TRBJ1-1; D not certain. The CDR3 loop spans 13 amino acids. The V gene's germline CDR1 is SSHAT and CDR2 FNYEAQ (reference sequence). The CDR3 DNA reads TGTGCTAGCAGCTCAGGACCGAACACTGAAGCTTTCTTT. Its protein product is CASSSGPNTEAFF.